This entry concerns a single T cell receptor beta chain. This receptor's antigen is unknown. Its ends do not fully match the called genes, so a read error is possible. The CDR3 runs 15 residues from the cysteine to the phenylalanine. CDR3 DNA only is kept here, 45 bases in frame from base 1. The germline V gene sets CDR1 to SGHRS and CDR2 to YFSETQ. The data are from a study (dated by TCRdb to about 2016). Concerning the study at large: The origins of HIV persistence were investigated in individuals who naturally controlled HIV infection.

The protocol used for the library was 5' RACE. The data were produced on an Illumina HiSeq 2000. The public reads were quality trimmed at Q25 with fastp and then assembled into clones with MiXCR by TCRdb, keeping productive beta chains. Rows matching on CDR3 protein sequence are summarized as one entry with the most common DNA and genes. The sample table holds fewer than 300 distinct CDR3 sequences, of which less than 25% were seen once. The ten largest clonotypes hold about 35% of the sample. The rearrangement combines TRBV5-1 with TRBJ1-2; TRBD1 matches 7 bases in the middle. The specimen was total memory T cells from blood PBMCs. What the cell subset or site label conveys for this sample: transitional memory CD4+ T cells. The source of this sequence is a male donor with HIV. For the CDR3, the sequence is CASSPGTVLNHGYTF. The DNA reads TGCGCCAGCAGCCCCGGGACAGTACTTAACCATGGCTACACCTTC.